Following are 28 T cell receptor beta chains from one sample sequenced in a study of spatial heterogeneity in lung cancer. Time point given: sample taken at primary tumor resection. The study sequenced unsorted whole RNA from tumor, nontumor lung or frozen PBMC. TCRdb re-called the 5' RACE reads through MiXCR, storing one row per CDR3 protein. The sample records tens of thousands of distinct CDR3 sequences, roughly 5% being singletons. The input for sequencing was PBMCs, taken at surgery. Source of these receptors: a male donor with early-stage non-small cell lung cancer.

This clonotype showed up many times. The genes are TRBV29-1 and TRBJ2-3, with D perhaps matching TRBD1 or TRBD2 (5 bases each). This CDR3 contains 14 residues. V dropped 5 bases and J dropped 2 bases, with 14 bases sitting between them. CDR1 and CDR2 from the germline V gene are SQVTM and ANQGSEA. The CDR3 sequence is CSVHRDGNTDTQYF. DNA of the CDR3: TGCAGCGTTCACCGGGACGGTAACACAGATACGCAGTATTTT.

Ten or more counts support this clonotype. The chain has TRBV19 and TRBJ2-1; 11 nucleotides align to TRBD1. Germline assignment: CDR1 LNHDA and CDR2 SQIVND (reference sequence). This CDR3 is 16 amino acids long. V shed 5 bases, J shed 10 bases, and the junction held 13 bases outside the gene matches. The CDR3 is CASSPRTGGWKDEQFF. The CDR3 nucleotides are TGTGCCAGTAGTCCCCGGACAGGGGGCTGGAAGGACGAGCAGTTCTTC. Complete variable domain (other parts from reference TRBV19 and TRBJ2-1): DGGITQSPKYLFRKEGQNVTLSCEQNLNHDAMYWYRQDPGQGLRLIYYSQIVNDFQKGDIAEGYSVSREKKESFPLTVTSAQKNPTAFYLCASSPRTGGWKDEQFFGPGTRLTVL.

Many counts were recorded for this clonotype. V usage is TRBV27 and J usage is TRBJ2-7; D unresolved. Germline CDR1 and CDR2: MNHEY and SMNVEV (reference sequence). V lost 3 bases and J lost 5, with 5 bases in between. This CDR3 contains 11 residues. CDR3: CASSFYNEQYF. The CDR3 DNA reads TGTGCCAGCAGTTTCTATAACGAGCAGTACTTC.

With regard to this clonotype: Being one base from a much bigger clone, this may be a read error. This CDR3 is missing its conserved last phenylalanine or tryptophan, likely due to a read error. The rearrangement joins TRBV20-1 to TRBJ2-3, with 8 positions matching TRBD2. The CDR3 loop spans 16 amino acids. Looked up from germline, CDR1 is DFQATT and CDR2 is SNEGSKA (reference sequence). Trimming cost V 0 bases and J 2 bases; bases outside gene matches: 7. The chain's CDR3 is CSAREVVAGTTDTQYL. In nucleotides, the CDR3 is TGCAGTGCTAGAGAAGTCGTAGCGGGAACCACAGATACGCAGTATTTA.

This clonotype was recorded many times. V usage is TRBV11-2 and J usage is TRBJ2-7, with TRBD1 matching over 10 bases. V was clipped by 6 bases and J by 0 bases; unmatched bases: 5. Germline V gene sequence: CDR1 SGHAT, CDR2 FQNNGV. The CDR3 is 15 residues long. The CDR3 protein is CASRHGQGGSYEQYF. The CDR3 DNA sequence: TGTGCCAGCAGACATGGACAGGGGGGCTCCTACGAGCAGTACTTC.

There are many counts of this clonotype. The V gene is TRBV6-2 or TRBV6-3, the J gene TRBJ2-6; D is undetermined. This CDR3 is 16 amino acids long. Trimming took 8 bases from V and 3 from J, leaving 17 bases between them. The germline V gene encodes CDR1 MNHEY and CDR2 SVGEGT. CDR3 region: CASLRSPSVGANVLTF. In DNA form, the CDR3 reads TGTGCCAGCCTTCGCTCGCCCTCAGTTGGGGCCAACGTCCTGACTTTC.

In its sample, this clonotype was seen many times. The CDR3, as DNA: TGTGCCAGCAGCGCCCTACAGAGAACCTACGAGCAGTACTTC. It translates to CASSALQRTYEQYF. The chain is built from TRBV5-5 and TRBJ2-7; no reliable D call. Germline V gene data show CDR1 as SGHKS and CDR2 as YYEKEE (reference sequence). V lost 4 bases and J 2 bases, leaving 13 bases between the germline ends. The CDR3 runs 14 residues.

The V gene is TRBV28, the J gene TRBJ2-3; the match to TRBD2 covers 8 bases. This CDR3 has 13 residues. CDR1 is MDHEN, CDR2 SYDVKM, per germline. The CDR3 sequence: CASGGRRTDTQYF. The CDR3 nucleotides are TGTGCATCGGGGGGGCGGCGCACAGATACGCAGTATTTT.

The sample holds many counts of this clonotype. The chain combines TRBV20-1 with TRBJ2-4, with 8 bases fitting TRBD2. Germline CDR1 and CDR2: DFQATT and SNEGSKA (reference sequence). V was pared by 6 bases and J by 5 bases, with 6 bases of the junction left unmatched. This CDR3 is built from 13 residues. The CDR3 DNA reads TGCAGTGCGCTGGGACTAGATCAAAACATTCAGTACTTC. Translating gives CSALGLDQNIQYF.

This clonotype was found a few times. The J gene is TRBJ2-1, the V gene TRBV21-1; TRBD2 is the table's D call, not checked against the DNA. TRBV21-1 is a recognized pseudogene. CDR3 length: 15 amino acids. CDR3 nucleotide sequence: TGTGCCAGCAGCAAAGCTACTAGCGGAAACAATGAGCAGTTCTTC. Amino acids: CASSKATSGNNEQFF.

This clonotype occurred once. The chain joins TRBV9 to TRBJ2-1; TRBD2 matches 11 bases. The V gene end was trimmed by 0 bases and the J gene end by 7 bases; junction bases not matched to a gene: 9. Germline-derived CDR1 and CDR2 are SGDLS and YYNGEE. This CDR3 contains 17 residues. In DNA form, the CDR3 reads TGTGCCAGCAGCGTAGAAGTAGCGGGAGGGAGGGGTAATGAGCAGTTCTTC. Residues: CASSVEVAGGRGNEQFF.

The J gene is TRBJ2-3, the V gene TRBV5-4; D is ambiguous. CDR3 length: 16 amino acids. The ends were cut back, 4 bases at V and 0 bases at J, with 15 bases in the middle. CDR1 is SGHNT and CDR2 is YYREEE in the germline V gene (reference sequence). CDR3 amino acids: CASSLGPATSTDTQYF. The DNA for the CDR3 is TGTGCCAGCAGCCTAGGACCCGCTACTAGCACAGATACGCAGTATTTT.

The chain links TRBV5-1 to TRBJ2-2; D is perhaps TRBD2 (6 bases). The CDR3 runs to 15 residues. Trimming removed 5 bases from V and 4 bases from J, with 15 bases in between. CDR1 is SGHRS and CDR2 is YFSETQ in the germline V gene. The CDR3 region is CASSQLAVSTGELFF. CDR3 bases: TGCGCCAGCAGTCAACTAGCAGTCTCCACCGGGGAGCTGTTTTTT.

In its sample, this clonotype was seen many times. V is TRBV5-4 and J is TRBJ2-1, with TRBD2 matching 9 bases. The CDR3 sequence is 15 residues long. V lost 5 bases and J lost 9; bases outside the gene matches: 12. Germline loops: CDR1 SGHNT, CDR2 YYREEE (reference sequence). The chain's CDR3 is CASRLISGRLGEQFF. The CDR3 DNA is TGTGCCAGCAGGCTAATTAGCGGGAGACTTGGTGAGCAGTTCTTC. The full variable domain, completed using reference TRBV5-4 and TRBJ2-1, is ETGVTQSPTHLIKTRGQQVTLRCSSQSGHNTVSWYQQALGQGPQFIFQYYREEENGRGNFPPRFSGLQFPNYSSELNVNALELDDSALYLCASRLISGRLGEQFFGPGTRLTVL.

This clonotype showed up many times. This chain connects TRBV11-2 to TRBJ2-2, with D uncertain. CDR1 SGHAT and CDR2 FQNNGV come from the germline V gene. The V gene lost 4 bases and the J gene lost 1 base, with 7 bases spanning the gap. The CDR3 contains 14 residues. The CDR3: CASSSNRNTGELFF. The CDR3 DNA reads TGTGCCAGCAGCTCAAACAGGAACACCGGGGAGCTGTTTTTT.

This clonotype has at least ten counts. The rearrangement links TRBV20-1 to TRBJ2-7; 9 bases agree with TRBD2. V shed 4 bases and J 0 bases; nucleotides not matched to a gene: 4. CDR1 and CDR2 (germline): DFQATT, SNEGSKA (reference sequence). This CDR3 is 14 amino acids long. CDR3 sequence: CSAIAGGLSYEQYF. CDR3 bases: TGCAGTGCTATCGCGGGAGGGCTCTCCTACGAGCAGTACTTC.

In its sample, this clonotype was seen a few times. V usage is TRBV28 and J usage is TRBJ2-1; 14 positions agree with TRBD2. The CDR3 spans 16 residues. Germline loops: CDR1 MDHEN, CDR2 SYDVKM. Germline trimming cut 6 bases from V and 8 bases from J; bases unmatched to any gene: 9. CDR3 loop: CASSRLAGGLFHEQFF. The CDR3 coding sequence is TGTGCCAGCAGCAGACTAGCGGGAGGGCTATTCCATGAGCAGTTCTTC.

In this sample, this clonotype turned up many times. This chain uses TRBV10-3 with TRBJ2-2, with 7 bases matching TRBD1. Unmatched junction bases numbered 8, after V lost 4 bases and J lost 6 bases. The CDR3 has 15 amino acids. Germline CDR1 ENHRY, CDR2 SYGVKD. For the CDR3, the DNA is TGTGCCATCAGTGTTGTGACAGGGACCTCCGGGGAGCTGTTTTTT. Translation gives CAISVVTGTSGELFF.

There are many counts of this clonotype. The chain is built from TRBV5-1 and TRBJ2-7, with TRBD1 identical over 10 bases. Per the germline V gene, CDR1 is SGHRS and CDR2 is YFSETQ. This CDR3 region has 15 residues. Trimming removed 4 bases from V and 2 bases from J; junction bases left unmatched: 6. CDR3 residues: CASSQTGGSAYEQYF. CDR3 bases: TGCGCCAGCAGCCAGACAGGGGGCTCCGCCTACGAGCAGTACTTC. The full variable domain, its missing parts supplied by reference TRBV5-1 and TRBJ2-7, is KAGVTQTPRYLIKTRGQQVTLSCSPISGHRSVSWYQQTPGQGLQFLFEYFSETQRNKGNFPGRFSGRQFSNSRSEMNVSTLELGDSALYLCASSQTGGSAYEQYFGPGTRLTVT.

This clonotype was counted many times. The chain carries TRBV19 and TRBJ2-1; 9 bases align to TRBD2. With V trimmed by 4 bases and J by 6 bases, 10 bases remained unmatched. Germline V lookup: CDR1 LNHDA, CDR2 SQIVND (reference sequence). The CDR3 has 16 residues. CDR3 sequence reads: CASSTTGLAEGNEQFF. The CDR3 DNA follows: TGTGCCAGTAGTACCACGGGACTAGCTGAAGGCAATGAGCAGTTCTTC.

There are many counts of this clonotype. The chain has TRBV7-2 and TRBJ2-1; TRBD2 might be the D (6 bases). The germline V and J ends were trimmed by 3 bases and 8 bases, with 20 bases remaining between them. The CDR3 is made up of 16 amino acids. CDR1 is SGHTA, CDR2 FQGNSA, per germline. The CDR3 sequence: CASSLAGLGVSDEQFF. CDR3 sequence (DNA): TGTGCCAGCAGCTTGGCGGGACTCGGGGTATCCGATGAGCAGTTCTTC.

The chain couples TRBV5-1 to TRBJ1-1; 8 bases map to TRBD1. The germline V gene encodes CDR1 SGHRS and CDR2 YFSETQ. There are 14 residues in the CDR3. V was pared by 4 bases and J by 5 bases, with 7 bases of the junction left unmatched. The CDR3 bases are TGCGCCAGCAGCACGATGACAGGGGAGACTGAAGCTTTCTTT. Translating it yields CASSTMTGETEAFF.

This clonotype was counted at least ten times. The V call is TRBV7-8, the J call TRBJ2-1, with unresolved D. Trimming removed 5 bases from V and 8 bases from J, with 22 bases in between. The CDR3 consists of 16 residues. Per germline, CDR1 SGHVS and CDR2 FQNEAQ. CDR3 loop: CASSPFKVAQWDEQFF. The CDR3 nucleotides are TGTGCCAGCAGCCCCTTTAAGGTAGCCCAGTGGGATGAGCAGTTCTTC.

The J gene is TRBJ2-7, the V gene TRBV27, with 11 nucleotides matching TRBD2. The CDR3 runs to 15 residues. The germline CDR1 and CDR2 sequences are MNHEY and SMNVEV (reference sequence). Losses at the gene ends were 6 bases for V and 3 bases for J; bases not matched to a gene: 7. The chain's CDR3 is CASSSIAGGSYEQYF. The CDR3 region has the DNA TGTGCCAGCAGCTCCATAGCGGGAGGGAGCTACGAGCAGTACTTC.

In the case of this clonotype: A much larger clonotype is one base distant, so this may be a read error. J is TRBJ2-1 and V is TRBV19; D perhaps matches TRBD2 (7 bases). CDR1 is LNHDA, CDR2 SQIVND, per germline (reference sequence). This CDR3 spans 15 amino acids. The DNA of the CDR3 is TGTGCCAGTAGTAGGCAGCGGGGCCGGGACAATGAGCAGCTCTTC. This sequence encodes CASSRQRGRDNEQLF.

This clonotype was counted at least ten times. The genes are TRBV4-3 and TRBJ2-3; 9 bases align to TRBD2. Per germline, CDR1 LGHNA and CDR2 YSLEER. This CDR3 is 16 amino acids long. The junction had 2 bases not matched to a gene; V was cut back by 0 bases and J by 1 base. The CDR3 region is CASSQDLAGGTDTQYF. The CDR3, as DNA: TGCGCCAGCAGCCAAGATTTAGCGGGAGGCACAGATACGCAGTATTTT.

This clonotype has a count of ten or more. The chain employs TRBV3-1 and TRBJ2-5; TRBD1 might be the D (5 bases). The CDR3 spans 15 residues. V was trimmed by 4 bases and J by 2 bases, leaving 14 bases between them. Germline V gene lookup returns CDR1 LGHDT and CDR2 YNNKEL (reference sequence). The CDR3 DNA sequence: TGTGCCAGCAGCCCTTCCAGGACAAGGCAAGAGACCCAGTACTTC. Its translation: CASSPSRTRQETQYF.

This clonotype has at least ten counts. The chain is built from TRBV4-2 and TRBJ2-5; TRBD1 is a possible D gene (6 bases). V was cut by 0 bases and J by 1 base, with 12 bases left in between. Looked up from germline, CDR1 is LGHNA and CDR2 is YNFKEQ. CDR3 length: 16 amino acids. The CDR3 bases are TGTGCCAGCAGCCAAGAAGGAAACAGGGCCCAAGAGACCCAGTACTTC. It codes for CASSQEGNRAQETQYF.